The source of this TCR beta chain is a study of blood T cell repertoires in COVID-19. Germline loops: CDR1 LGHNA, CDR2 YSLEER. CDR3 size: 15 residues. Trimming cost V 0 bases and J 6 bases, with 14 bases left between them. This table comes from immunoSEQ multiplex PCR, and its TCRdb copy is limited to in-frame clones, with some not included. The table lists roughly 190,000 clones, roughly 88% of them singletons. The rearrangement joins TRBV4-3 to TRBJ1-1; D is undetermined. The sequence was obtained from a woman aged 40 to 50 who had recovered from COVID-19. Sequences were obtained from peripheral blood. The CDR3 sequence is CASSQDLGVSAEAFF. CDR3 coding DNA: TGCGCCAGCAGCCAAGATCTGGGAGTCTCGGCTGAAGCTTTCTTT.